This T cell receptor (beta chain) is drawn from a study of cytomegalovirus exposure and HLA in healthy donors. All the people who gave samples were healthy bone marrow donors. It was with 60 Vbeta and 13 Jbeta primers that the PCR ran. Profiling relied on immunoSEQ multiplex PCR, and the TCRdb table lists in-frame clones only, not all of them. The data contain over 150,000 clones, around 83% of them singletons. V lost 0 bases and J lost 1, with 10 bases in between. Germline V gene data show CDR1 as SGHRS and CDR2 as YFSETQ. The CDR3 is 15 amino acids. Of note for this clone: Its antigen is unidentified.

Broader study findings: In an earlier analysis, in some 540 donors, most V segments appeared productive either ~87% or ~30% of the time.

The gene calls are TRBV5-1 and TRBJ1-1; maybe TRBD1 (5 bases). This receptor was taken from a girl aged 2 to 10 in good health and CMV-seropositive. Material: PBMCs. The CDR3 nucleotides read TGCGCCAGCAGCTTGGAGGGGATGAGGAACACTGAAGCTTTCTTT. It translates to CASSLEGMRNTEAFF.